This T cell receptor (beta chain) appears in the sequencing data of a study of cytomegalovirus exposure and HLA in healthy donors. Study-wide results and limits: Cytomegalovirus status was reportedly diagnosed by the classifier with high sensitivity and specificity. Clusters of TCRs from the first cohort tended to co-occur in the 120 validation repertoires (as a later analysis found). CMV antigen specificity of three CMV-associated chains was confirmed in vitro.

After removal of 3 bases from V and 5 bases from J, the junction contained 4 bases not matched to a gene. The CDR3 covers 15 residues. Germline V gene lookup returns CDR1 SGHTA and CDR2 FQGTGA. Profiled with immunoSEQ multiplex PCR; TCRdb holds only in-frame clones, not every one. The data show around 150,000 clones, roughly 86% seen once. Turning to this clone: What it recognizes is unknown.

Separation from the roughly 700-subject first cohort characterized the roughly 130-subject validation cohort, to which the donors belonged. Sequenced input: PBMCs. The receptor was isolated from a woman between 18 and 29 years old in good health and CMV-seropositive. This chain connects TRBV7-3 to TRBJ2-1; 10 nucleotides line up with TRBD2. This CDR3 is CASSFGSGRDNEQFF. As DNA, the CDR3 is TGTGCCAGCAGCTTCGGGAGCGGGAGGGACAATGAGCAGTTCTTC.